This TCR beta chain was sequenced in a study of blood T cells in healthy people across ages. Together with a sample-barcoded 5' primer, a J-beta primer mix was included in a second PCR lasting roughly 7 to 11 cycles. TCRdb re-called the 5' RACE reads with MiXCR, one entry per CDR3 protein. The sample holds about 1.4 million distinct CDR3 sequences, roughly 59% seen once. In each sample, at least 6.5 million PBMCs were isolated. This clonotype showed up just a few times. Sequencing input: blood. This sequence was found in a man aged 18 to 35 in good health.

The CDR3: CASSSQGGRSSYEQYF. CDR3 bases: TGTGCCAGCAGCTCCCAGGGAGGGAGGAGCTCTTACGAGCAGTACTTC. The J gene is TRBJ2-4, the V gene TRBV7-2, with TRBD2 identical over 7 bases. The J call is doubtful: the DNA matches TRBJ2-7 better. The CDR3 runs to 16 residues. Germline V gene data show CDR1 as SGHTA and CDR2 as FQGNSA.